The rows below give T cell receptor beta chains drawn from one sample of a study of blood T cell repertoires in COVID-19. Generated by immunoSEQ multiplex PCR, the TCRdb table keeps only in-frame clones and is missing some. The sample yields about 140,000 clones, around four fifths seen once. Sequencing used peripheral blood. The receptors were gathered from a woman of 80 years or more with acute or convalescent COVID-19. Both conserved end residues are part of each CDR3. D genes are given only for firm matches. Size values are once, few and many counts, or a class for expanded clones, and some rows have none.

CASSPWGGGRQAETQYF	TGTGCCAGCAGCCCGTGGGGAGGCGGGAGACAGGCAGAGACCCAGTACTTC	NA	NA	TRBJ2-5	TRBV5-8
CASSQAGGYEQFF	TGTGCCAGCAGCCAAGCGGGAGGGTATGAGCAGTTCTTC	TRBD2	NA	TRBJ2-1	TRBV3-1/TRBV3-2
CASTGTGVGYEQYF	TGTGCCAGCACCGGGACAGGAGTCGGGTACGAGCAGTACTTC	TRBD1	NA	TRBJ2-7	TRBV7-9
CASSPHWLAGVGNEQFF	TGTGCCAGCAGTCCACATTGGCTAGCGGGAGTTGGTAATGAGCAGTTCTTC	TRBD2	NA	TRBJ2-1	TRBV7-2
CASSRRTGTIGGNTIYF	TGTGCCAGCAGCCGACGGACAGGGACTATAGGTGGAAACACCATATATTTT	TRBD1	NA	TRBJ1-3	TRBV13
CAISANRGDQPQHF	TGTGCCATCAGTGCTAACAGGGGCGATCAGCCCCAGCATTTT	TRBD1	NA	TRBJ1-5	TRBV10-3
CASRAGDNEQFF	TGTGCCAGCCGGGCGGGAGACAATGAGCAGTTCTTC	TRBD2	NA	TRBJ2-1	TRBV7-2
CATSRTGGNYGYTF	TGTGCCACCAGTAGGACAGGGGGCAACTATGGCTACACCTTC	TRBD1	NA	TRBJ1-2	TRBV24-1
CASSLRQGEGYTF	TGTGCCAGCAGCTTACGACAGGGTGAAGGCTACACCTTC	TRBD1	NA	TRBJ1-2	TRBV7-3
CASSRVNTGELFF	TGTGCCAGCAGTCGGGTGAACACCGGGGAGCTGTTTTTT	NA	NA	TRBJ2-2	TRBV7-6
CASSVGGAEQFF	TGTGCCAGCAGCGTGGGGGGAGCTGAGCAGTTCTTC	NA	once	TRBJ2-1	TRBV9
CASTLGEGLETQYF	TGCGCCAGCACCCTTGGTGAGGGTCTAGAGACCCAGTACTTC	NA	NA	TRBJ2-5	TRBV5-1
CASSFGPLQGVGEAFF	TGTGCCAGCAGTTTTGGGCCTCTACAGGGGGTGGGTGAAGCTTTCTTT	TRBD1	NA	TRBJ1-1	TRBV27
CASSQEGLAGYSSYNEQFF	TGTGCCAGCAGCCAAGAGGGACTAGCGGGCTATAGCTCCTACAATGAGCAGTTCTTC	TRBD2	NA	TRBJ2-1	TRBV4-2
CASSLPTGLGGNQPQHF	TGTGCCAGCAGTTTACCGACAGGGCTAGGAGGCAATCAGCCCCAGCATTTT	TRBD1	few	TRBJ1-5	TRBV28
CASGEISLGRINRNTEAFF	TGTGCCAGCGGGGAGATTTCTCTCGGCAGGATTAATCGAAACACTGAAGCTTTCTTT	NA	few	TRBJ1-1	TRBV28